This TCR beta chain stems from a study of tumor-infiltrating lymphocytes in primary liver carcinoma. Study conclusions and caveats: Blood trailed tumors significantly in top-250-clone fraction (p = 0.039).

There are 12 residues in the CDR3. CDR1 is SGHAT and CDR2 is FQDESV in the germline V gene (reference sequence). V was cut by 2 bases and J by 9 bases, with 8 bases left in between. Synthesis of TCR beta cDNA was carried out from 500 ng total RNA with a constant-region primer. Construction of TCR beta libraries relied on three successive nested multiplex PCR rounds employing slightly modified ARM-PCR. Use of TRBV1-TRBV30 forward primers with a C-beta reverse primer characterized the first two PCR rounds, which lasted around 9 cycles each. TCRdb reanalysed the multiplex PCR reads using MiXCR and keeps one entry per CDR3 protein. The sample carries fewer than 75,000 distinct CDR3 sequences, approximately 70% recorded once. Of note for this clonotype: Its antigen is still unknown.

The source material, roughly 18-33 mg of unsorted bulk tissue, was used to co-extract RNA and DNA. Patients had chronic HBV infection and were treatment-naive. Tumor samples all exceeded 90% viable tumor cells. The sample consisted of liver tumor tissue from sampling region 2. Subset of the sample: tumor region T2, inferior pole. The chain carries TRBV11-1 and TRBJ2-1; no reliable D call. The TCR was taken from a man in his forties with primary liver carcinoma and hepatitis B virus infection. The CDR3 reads CASSLTPIEQFF. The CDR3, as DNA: TGTGCCAGCAGCTTAACCCCAATTGAGCAGTTCTTC.